Listed here are 6 T cell receptor beta chains from one sample, sequenced in a study of tumor-infiltrating lymphocytes in oesophageal squamous cell carcinoma. TCRdb fed the PCR reads into MiXCR, producing one record per CDR3 protein. The sample carries about 14,000 distinct CDR3 sequences, around 47% recorded once. Sample: blood. All receptors come from a male donor with esophageal squamous cell carcinoma.

The table lists this clonotype with many counts. V is TRBV6-1 and J is TRBJ1-2; D is uncertain. Trimming cost V 1 base and J 8 bases, with 5 bases left between them. CDR3 length equals 11 residues. The germline V gene has CDR1 MNHNS and CDR2 SASEGT. The CDR3 is CASSEEGGYTF. Here the CDR3 DNA reads TGTGCCAGCAGTGAAGAAGGCGGCTACACCTTC.

The table lists this clonotype with a count of one. The conserved phenylalanine or tryptophan normally closing the CDR3 is absent here, so this likely arose from a read error. The limits of the CDR3 on the DNA are not certain, so only TCRdb's listed CDR3 is given. The V call is TRBV7-6, the J call TRBJ2-3; TRBD1, as called in the table, went unchecked against the DNA. Germline values: CDR1 SGHVS, CDR2 FNYEAQ. The CDR3 is 8 residues long, counting both termini. The CDR3 sequence: CASSSLGG.

This chain connects TRBV6-1 to TRBJ2-3, with 10 bases aligning to TRBD2. The CDR3 runs 15 residues. CDR1 and CDR2 (germline): MNHNS, SASEGT. V shed 2 bases and J 4 bases; nucleotides not matched to a gene: 3. The CDR3 coding sequence is TGTGCCAGCAGTGAATCTAGCGGGGGATCAGATACGCAGTATTTT. Protein: CASSESSGGSDTQYF.

Details on this clonotype: This sequence may be a read error, since a much larger clone differs from it by one base. The genes are TRBV28 and TRBJ2-1, with 11 bases that match TRBD2. Germline lookup yields CDR1 MDHEN and CDR2 SYDVKM. With 6 bases clipped from V and 10 bases from J, the junction kept 11 bases outside the gene matches. The CDR3 sequence is 15 residues long. In DNA form, the CDR3 reads TGTGCCAGCAGCCTCAAACTAGCGGGAGTGGGAGAGCAGTTCTTC. The encoded protein is CASSLKLAGVGEQFF. The complete variable domain, with remaining parts taken from reference TRBV28 and TRBJ2-1, reads DVKVTQSSRYLVKRTGEKVFLECVQDMDHENMFWYRQDPGLGLRLIYFSYDVKMKEKGDIPEGYSVSREKKERFSLILESASTNQTSMYLCASSLKLAGVGEQFFGPGTRLTVL.

There are a few counts of this clonotype. CDR3 amino acids: CASSQGQGRQTQYF. Written as DNA, the CDR3 is TGTGCCAGCAGTCAAGGACAGGGGAGGCAGACCCAGTACTTC. The chain combines TRBV7-3 with TRBJ2-7; TRBD1 matches 9 bases. The J call is in doubt because the DNA end fits TRBJ2-5 better. CDR3 size: 14 residues. The V gene's germline CDR1 is SGHTA and CDR2 FQGTGA.

V usage is TRBV5-6 and J usage is TRBJ2-5; 8 bases are a match to TRBD1. CDR3 length equals 15 residues. V lost 2 bases, J lost 3 bases, and 6 bases stayed unmatched. The V gene's germline CDR1 is SGHDT and CDR2 YYEEEE. CDR3 sequence (DNA): TGTGCCAGCAGCTTACGGGACAGGTGGAAAGAGACCCAGTACTTC. Encoded protein: CASSLRDRWKETQYF. The whole variable domain, filled in from reference TRBV5-6 and TRBJ2-5, reads DAGVTQSPTHLIKTRGQQVTLRCSPKSGHDTVSWYQQALGQGPQFIFQYYEEEERQRGNFPDRFSGHQFPNYSSELNVNALLLGDSALYLCASSLRDRWKETQYFGPGTRLLVL.